This section outlines one T cell receptor (beta chain) sequence together with its context. Profiling relied on immunoSEQ multiplex PCR, and the TCRdb table lists in-frame clones only, not all of them. The table shows under 75,000 clones, with around 90% occurring only once. The CDR3 spans 17 residues. With V trimmed by 5 bases and J by 0 bases, 10 bases remained unmatched. Germline V gene data show CDR1 as SGHDT and CDR2 as YYEEEE. This sample is drawn from a study of OX40 agonist ivuxolimab in advanced cancers. Material: CD4+ or CD8+ T cells sorted from blood, obtained in a trial of the OX40 agonist ivuxolimab. The TCR sequence derives from an adult with an advanced solid tumor such as melanoma, head and neck, liver or kidney cancer. The chain combines TRBV5-6 with TRBJ1-5; 8 bases are shared with TRBD1. In DNA form, the CDR3 reads TGTGCCAGCAGTTCCGGGACAGGTTCTTATAGCAATCAGCCCCAGCATTTT. Translation gives CASSSGTGSYSNQPQHF.